This T cell receptor (beta chain) emerged from a study of blood T cells in healthy people across ages. Together with a sample-barcoded 5' primer, a J-beta primer mix was included in a second PCR lasting roughly 6 to 12 cycles. TCRdb ran MiXCR on the 5' RACE reads and lists one entry per CDR3 protein. The table includes about 750,000 distinct CDR3 sequences, roughly 50% detected once. The specimen sequenced was blood. The clonotype originates from a man older than 75 in good health.

CDR3 region: CSALKQETQYF. DNA of the CDR3: TGCAGTGCTTTGAAACAAGAGACCCAGTACTTC. V is TRBV20-1 and J is TRBJ2-5; D uncertain. Germline loops: CDR1 DFQATT, CDR2 SNEGSKA (reference sequence). This CDR3 contains 11 residues. Trimming shortened V by 5 bases and J by 2 bases, and 6 bases separated the two germline ends.